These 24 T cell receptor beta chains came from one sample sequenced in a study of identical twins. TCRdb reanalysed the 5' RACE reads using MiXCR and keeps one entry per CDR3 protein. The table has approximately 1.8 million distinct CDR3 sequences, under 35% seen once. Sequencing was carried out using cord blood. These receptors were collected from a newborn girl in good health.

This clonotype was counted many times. CDR3 loop: CASSLFRGQAKNIQYF. The CDR3 region has the DNA TGTGCCAGCAGCTTATTCAGGGGGCAAGCCAAAAACATTCAGTACTTC. The chain has TRBV7-2 and TRBJ2-4, with 8 bases aligning to TRBD1. CDR1 SGHTA and CDR2 FQGNSA come from the germline V gene. This CDR3 contains 16 residues. V lost 2 bases, J lost 0 bases, and 3 bases stayed unmatched.

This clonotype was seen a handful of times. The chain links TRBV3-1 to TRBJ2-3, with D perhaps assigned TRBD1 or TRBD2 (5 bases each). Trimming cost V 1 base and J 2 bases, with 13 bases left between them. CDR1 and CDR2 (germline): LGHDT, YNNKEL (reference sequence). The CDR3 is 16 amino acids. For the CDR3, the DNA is TGTGCCAGCAGCCAAGTCGCAGGGAGTCCCACAGATACGCAGTATTTT. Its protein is CASSQVAGSPTDTQYF.

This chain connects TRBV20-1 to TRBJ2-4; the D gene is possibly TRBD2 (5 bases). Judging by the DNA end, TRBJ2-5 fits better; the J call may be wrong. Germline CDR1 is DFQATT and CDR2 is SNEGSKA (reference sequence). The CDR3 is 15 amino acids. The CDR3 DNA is TGCAGTGCTAGAGATCCGGACTGCCCGCAAGAGACCCAGTACTTC. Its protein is CSARDPDCPQETQYF.

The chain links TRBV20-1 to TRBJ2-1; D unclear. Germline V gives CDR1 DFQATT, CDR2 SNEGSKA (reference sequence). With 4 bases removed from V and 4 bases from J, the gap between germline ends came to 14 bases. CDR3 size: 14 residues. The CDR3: CSANPPAPYNEQFF. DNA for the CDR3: TGCAGTGCTAACCCCCCAGCGCCTTACAATGAGCAGTTCTTC.

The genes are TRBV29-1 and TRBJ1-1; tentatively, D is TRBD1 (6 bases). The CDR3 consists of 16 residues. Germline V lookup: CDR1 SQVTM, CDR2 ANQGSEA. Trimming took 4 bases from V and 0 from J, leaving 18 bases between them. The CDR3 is CSVVDGGFSMNTEAFF. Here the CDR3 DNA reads TGCAGCGTTGTGGACGGGGGCTTCAGCATGAACACTGAAGCTTTCTTT.

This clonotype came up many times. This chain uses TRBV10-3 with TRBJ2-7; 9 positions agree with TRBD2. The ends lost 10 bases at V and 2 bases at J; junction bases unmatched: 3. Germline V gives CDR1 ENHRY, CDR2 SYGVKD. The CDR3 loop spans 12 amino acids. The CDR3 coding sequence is TGTGCCACCGGGACTAGCCCCTACGAGCAGTACTTC. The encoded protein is CATGTSPYEQYF.

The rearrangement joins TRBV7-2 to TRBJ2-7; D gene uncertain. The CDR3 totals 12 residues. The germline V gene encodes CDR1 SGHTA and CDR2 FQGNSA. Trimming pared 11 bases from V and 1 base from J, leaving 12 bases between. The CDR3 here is CAGTELSYEQYF. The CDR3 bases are TGTGCCGGCACCGAGTTGTCCTACGAGCAGTACTTC.

The chain's CDR3 is CSASPTTGHDYGYTF. In DNA, the CDR3 is TGCAGTGCTAGCCCAACGACAGGTCACGACTATGGCTACACCTTC. The rearrangement uses TRBV20-1 and TRBJ1-2; D perhaps matches TRBD1 (6 bases). The CDR3 covers 15 residues. Trimming pared 3 bases from V and 3 bases from J, leaving 17 bases between. Looked up from germline, CDR1 is DFQATT and CDR2 is SNEGSKA (reference sequence).

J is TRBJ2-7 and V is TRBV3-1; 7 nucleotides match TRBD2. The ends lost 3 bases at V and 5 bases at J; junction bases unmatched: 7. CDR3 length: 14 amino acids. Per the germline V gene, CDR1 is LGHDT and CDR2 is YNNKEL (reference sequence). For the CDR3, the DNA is TGTGCCAGCAGCCAGAGGGCGGGAGCCCACGAGCAGTACTTC. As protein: CASSQRAGAHEQYF.

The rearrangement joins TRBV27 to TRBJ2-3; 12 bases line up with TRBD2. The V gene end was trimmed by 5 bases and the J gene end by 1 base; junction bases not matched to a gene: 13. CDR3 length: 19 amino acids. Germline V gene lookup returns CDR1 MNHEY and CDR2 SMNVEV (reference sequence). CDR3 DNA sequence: TGTGCCAGCAGTCCCTACCTAGCGGGAGGGCCTTCCGGCACAGATACGCAGTATTTT. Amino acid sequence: CASSPYLAGGPSGTDTQYF.

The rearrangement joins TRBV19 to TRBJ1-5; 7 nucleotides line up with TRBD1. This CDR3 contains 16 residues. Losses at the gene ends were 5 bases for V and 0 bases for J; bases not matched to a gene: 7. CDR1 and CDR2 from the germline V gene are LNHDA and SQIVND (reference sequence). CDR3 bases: TGTGCCAGTAGTTCACAGGGGACCGATAGCAATCAGCCCCAGCATTTT. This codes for CASSSQGTDSNQPQHF.

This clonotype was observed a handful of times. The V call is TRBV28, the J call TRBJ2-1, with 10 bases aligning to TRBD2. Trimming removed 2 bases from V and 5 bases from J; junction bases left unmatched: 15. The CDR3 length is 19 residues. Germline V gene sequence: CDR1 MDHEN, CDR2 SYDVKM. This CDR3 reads CASSLRRTRLAGSNNEQFF. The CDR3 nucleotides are TGTGCCAGCAGTTTACGCCGCACCAGACTAGCGGGCTCTAACAATGAGCAGTTCTTC.

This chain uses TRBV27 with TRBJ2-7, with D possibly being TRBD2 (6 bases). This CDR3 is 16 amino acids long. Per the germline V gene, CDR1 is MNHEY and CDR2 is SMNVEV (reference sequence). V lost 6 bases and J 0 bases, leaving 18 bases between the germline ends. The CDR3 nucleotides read TGTGCCAGCAGCCGAAGGGGAGGCCAAGACTCCTACGAGCAGTACTTC. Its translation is CASSRRGGQDSYEQYF.

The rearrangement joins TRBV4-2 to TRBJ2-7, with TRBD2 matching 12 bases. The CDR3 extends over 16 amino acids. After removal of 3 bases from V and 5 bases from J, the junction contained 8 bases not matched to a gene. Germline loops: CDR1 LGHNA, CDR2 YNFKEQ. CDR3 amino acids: CASSQGGTSGFNEQYF. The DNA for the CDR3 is TGTGCCAGCAGCCAGGGGGGGACTAGCGGGTTTAACGAGCAGTACTTC.

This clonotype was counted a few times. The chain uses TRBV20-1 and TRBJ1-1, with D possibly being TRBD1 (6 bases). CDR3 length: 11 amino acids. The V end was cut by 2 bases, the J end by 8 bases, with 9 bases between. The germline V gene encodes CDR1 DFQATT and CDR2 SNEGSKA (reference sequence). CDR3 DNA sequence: TGCAGTGCTAGATATGGGGGCGAAGCTTTCTTT. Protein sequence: CSARYGGEAFF.

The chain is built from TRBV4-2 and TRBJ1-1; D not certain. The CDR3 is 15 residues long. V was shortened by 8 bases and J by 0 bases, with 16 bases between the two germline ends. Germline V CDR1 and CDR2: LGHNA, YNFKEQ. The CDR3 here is CASVKGGIMNTEAFF. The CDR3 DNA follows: TGTGCCAGCGTCAAGGGTGGAATCATGAACACTGAAGCTTTCTTT.

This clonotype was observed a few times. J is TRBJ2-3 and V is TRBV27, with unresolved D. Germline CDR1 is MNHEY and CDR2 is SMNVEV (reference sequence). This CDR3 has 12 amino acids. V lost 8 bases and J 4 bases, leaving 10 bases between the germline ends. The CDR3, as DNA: TGTGCCAGCCGTTCGATTGCAGATACGCAGTATTTT. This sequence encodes CASRSIADTQYF.

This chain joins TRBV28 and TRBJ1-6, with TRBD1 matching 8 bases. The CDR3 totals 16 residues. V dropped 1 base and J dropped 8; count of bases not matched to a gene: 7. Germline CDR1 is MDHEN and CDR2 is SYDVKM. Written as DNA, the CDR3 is TGTGCCAGCAGTTTATTTGACAGGGGATGGGATTCACCCCTCCACTTT. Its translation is CASSLFDRGWDSPLHF.

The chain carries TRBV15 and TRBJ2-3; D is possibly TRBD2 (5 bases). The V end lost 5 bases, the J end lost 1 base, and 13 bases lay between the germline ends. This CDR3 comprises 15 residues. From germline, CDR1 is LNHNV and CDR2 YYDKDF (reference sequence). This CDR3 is CATSRSVEGTDTQYF. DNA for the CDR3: TGTGCCACCAGCCGTAGCGTCGAGGGCACAGATACGCAGTATTTT.

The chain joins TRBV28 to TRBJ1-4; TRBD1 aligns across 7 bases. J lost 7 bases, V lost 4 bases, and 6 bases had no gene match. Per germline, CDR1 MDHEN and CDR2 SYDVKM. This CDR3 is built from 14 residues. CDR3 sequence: CASSSTGPAEKLFF. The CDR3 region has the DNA TGTGCCAGCAGTTCGACAGGGCCGGCTGAAAAACTGTTTTTT.

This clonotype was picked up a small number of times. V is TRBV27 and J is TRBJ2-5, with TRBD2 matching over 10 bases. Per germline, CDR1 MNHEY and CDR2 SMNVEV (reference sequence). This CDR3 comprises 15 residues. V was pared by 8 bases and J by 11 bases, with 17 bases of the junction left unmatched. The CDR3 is CASCILAGHYNEQYF. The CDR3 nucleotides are TGTGCCAGCTGCATACTAGCGGGGCATTACAATGAGCAGTACTTC.

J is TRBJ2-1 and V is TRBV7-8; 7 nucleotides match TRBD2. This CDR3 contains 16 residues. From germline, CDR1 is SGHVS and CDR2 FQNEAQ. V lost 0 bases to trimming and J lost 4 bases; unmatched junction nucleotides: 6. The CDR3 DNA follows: TGTGCCAGCAGCTTAGCGCCTCTAGCGGTATACAATGAGCAGTTCTTC. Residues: CASSLAPLAVYNEQFF.

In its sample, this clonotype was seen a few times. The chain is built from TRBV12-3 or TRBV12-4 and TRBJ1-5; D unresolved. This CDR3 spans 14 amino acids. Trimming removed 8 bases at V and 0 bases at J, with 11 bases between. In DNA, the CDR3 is TGTGCCAGCTCAAAGGTCTATAGCAATCAGCCCCAGCATTTT. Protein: CASSKVYSNQPQHF.

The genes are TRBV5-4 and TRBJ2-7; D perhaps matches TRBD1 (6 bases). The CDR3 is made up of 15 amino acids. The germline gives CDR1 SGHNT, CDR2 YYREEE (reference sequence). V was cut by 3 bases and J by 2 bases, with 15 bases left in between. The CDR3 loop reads CASSSPDSITYEQYF. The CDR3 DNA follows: TGTGCCAGCAGCTCCCCGGACAGCATTACCTACGAGCAGTACTTC.